What follows are 24 T cell receptor beta chains derived from one specimen sequenced in a study of blood T cells in healthy people across ages. Using a J-beta primer mix together with a sample-barcoded 5' primer, a second PCR was run for about 6 to 11 cycles. A single record per CDR3 protein comes from TCRdb applying MiXCR to the 5' RACE reads. Of about 670,000 distinct CDR3 sequences in the sample, over 40% were seen once. The sample comprised blood. These receptor sequences come from a woman aged 80 or over in good health.

The rearrangement links TRBV29-1 to TRBJ1-2; 7 positions match TRBD1. V gave up 7 bases and J gave up 0 bases; unmatched junction bases: 8. Per the germline V gene, CDR1 is SQVTM and CDR2 is ANQGSEA. CDR3 size: 14 residues. The CDR3 coding sequence is TGCAGCGCTAATACGGGACAGCCTAACTATGGCTACACCTTC. Encoded protein: CSANTGQPNYGYTF.

In its sample, this clonotype was seen many times. The chain employs TRBV6-4 and TRBJ2-1, with a possible D match to TRBD2 (5 bases). V lost 6 bases to trimming and J lost 3 bases, with 9 bases between them. Germline CDR1 is MRHNA and CDR2 is SNTAGT. This CDR3 spans 13 amino acids. CDR3 in amino acids: CASSDRDYNEQFF. CDR3 DNA: TGTGCCAGCAGCGACCGGGACTACAATGAGCAGTTCTTC.

As for this clonotype: This clone may be a read error of a much larger clone one base away. CDR3 residues: CATSAELAGALGEQFF. The CDR3 DNA is TGTGCCACCAGTGCCGAACTAGCGGGGGCCCTCGGCGAGCAGTTCTTC. The chain recombines TRBV10-3 with TRBJ2-1; 11 positions agree with TRBD2. The CDR3 spans 16 residues. Per germline, CDR1 ENHRY and CDR2 SYGVKD.

This clonotype was counted at least ten times. The CDR3 sequence is CASSVRYEQYF. For the CDR3, the DNA is TGTGCCAGCAGCGTCCGCTACGAGCAGTACTTC. The gene calls are TRBV28 and TRBJ2-7, with D unclear. There are 11 residues in the CDR3. V gave up 6 bases and J gave up 3 bases, with 6 bases separating them. The germline V gene encodes CDR1 MDHEN and CDR2 SYDVKM.

Remarks on this clonotype: A much more abundant neighbour one base away suggests this may be a read error. The chain combines TRBV7-9 with TRBJ2-3; 10 bases map to TRBD2. CDR1 SEHNR and CDR2 FQNEAQ come from the germline V gene (reference sequence). After removal of 7 bases from V and 4 bases from J, the junction contained 8 bases not matched to a gene. This CDR3 is built from 15 residues. CDR3 residues: CASTIPSGSADTQYF. DNA of the CDR3: TGTGCCAGCACAATACCTAGCGGGAGCGCAGATACGCAGTATTTT. The whole variable domain, filled in from reference TRBV7-9 and TRBJ2-3, reads DTGVSQNPRHKITKRGQNVTFRCDPISEHNRLYWYRQTLGQGPEFLTYFQNEAQLEKSRLLSDRFSAERPKGSFSTLEIQRTEQGDSAMYLCASTIPSGSADTQYFGPGTRLTVL.

The V and J genes are TRBV15 and TRBJ2-3, with a possible D match to TRBD1 (6 bases). CDR1 is LNHNV, CDR2 YYDKDF, per germline (reference sequence). The CDR3 covers 13 residues. The V and J ends lost 4 bases and 7 bases respectively, with 12 bases between them. The DNA of the CDR3 is TGTGCCACCAGCACTCAAGGGGGAAATACGCAGTATTTT. Protein: CATSTQGGNTQYF.

The rearrangement uses TRBV2 and TRBJ2-3; 7 nucleotides match TRBD1. This CDR3 has 16 amino acids. CDR1 and CDR2 (germline): SNHLY, FYNNEI. The J segment lost 3 bases and the V segment lost 0 bases, leaving 6 bases of the junction unmatched. DNA for the CDR3: TGTGCCAGCAGTGAAGCCCAGACAGGGTGGACAGATACGCAGTATTTT. Translating gives CASSEAQTGWTDTQYF.

This chain joins TRBV29-1 and TRBJ2-1; D unresolved. The CDR3 length is 14 residues. Germline V CDR1 and CDR2: SQVTM, ANQGSEA. V was trimmed by 7 bases and J by 2 bases, leaving 15 bases between them. The CDR3 spells CSAETSPPYNEQFF. The CDR3 nucleotides read TGCAGCGCTGAGACCTCACCCCCCTACAATGAGCAGTTCTTC.

This clonotype has a count of ten or more. The chain is built from TRBV20-1 and TRBJ2-5, with D tentatively TRBD1 or TRBD2 (5 bases each). V lost 5 bases and J lost 1, with 11 bases in between. The CDR3 runs to 13 residues. CDR1 is DFQATT and CDR2 is SNEGSKA in the germline V gene (reference sequence). The chain's CDR3 is CSAVRGVQETQYF. Here the CDR3 DNA reads TGCAGTGCTGTAAGGGGAGTCCAAGAGACCCAGTACTTC.

The V and J genes are TRBV20-1 and TRBJ2-7, with D uncertain. This CDR3 is 15 amino acids long. Per germline, CDR1 DFQATT and CDR2 SNEGSKA (reference sequence). V was shortened by 0 bases and J by 3 bases, with 15 bases between the two germline ends. In DNA form, the CDR3 reads TGCAGTGCTAGAGATGTAAACTCTCCAGTCTACGAGCAGTACTTC. Translating it yields CSARDVNSPVYEQYF.

In this sample, this clonotype turned up many times. This rearrangement joins TRBV28 to TRBJ2-1; a weak D match, TRBD1 (6 bases). In germline, CDR1 is MDHEN, CDR2 SYDVKM. This CDR3 is built from 16 residues. Trimming pared 2 bases from V and 5 bases from J, leaving 16 bases between. CDR3 nucleotide sequence: TGTGCCAGCAGTTTACATGCAGGGGCTCCTCACAATGAGCAGTTCTTC. This codes for CASSLHAGAPHNEQFF.

This clonotype was counted ten times or more. J is TRBJ2-3 and V is TRBV29-1; 8 nucleotides agree with TRBD1. The V gene's germline CDR1 is SQVTM and CDR2 ANQGSEA. CDR3 length: 14 amino acids. V dropped 4 bases and J dropped 0; count of bases not matched to a gene: 3. In nucleotides, the CDR3 is TGCAGCGTTGCGACAGGGGCTAGCACAGATACGCAGTATTTT. Protein product: CSVATGASTDTQYF.

Worth noting for this clonotype: A much larger clone lies one base from this, so it may be a read error. The V and J genes are TRBV20-1 and TRBJ2-3; D might be TRBD1 or TRBD2, each matching 5 bases. The CDR3 extends over 14 amino acids. Germline V gives CDR1 DFQATT, CDR2 SNEGSKA (reference sequence). The CDR3 loop reads CSARDLRGTGTQYF. Here the CDR3 DNA reads TGCAGTGCTAGAGATTTGAGGGGCACAGGTACGCAGTATTTT.

The chain links TRBV27 to TRBJ1-2; 7 bases align to TRBD1. The CDR3 has 16 amino acids. The J segment lost 5 bases and the V segment lost 11 bases, leaving 20 bases of the junction unmatched. CDR1 and CDR2 from the germline V gene are MNHEY and SMNVEV (reference sequence). The CDR3 region has the DNA TGTGCCGGCGGCGCCGGGACAGCCACTTTTTATTATGGCTACACCTTC. It yields the protein CAGGAGTATFYYGYTF.

As regards this clonotype: A clone one base away is much larger, so this may be a read error. The V and J genes are TRBV20-1 and TRBJ2-7, with 7 nucleotides matching TRBD1. CDR1 and CDR2 (germline): DFQATT, SNEGSKA (reference sequence). This CDR3 contains 11 residues. V gave up 5 bases and J gave up 2 bases; unmatched junction bases: 0. CDR3 bases: TGCAGTGCTGGGACAGCCTACGAGCAGTACTTC. Residues: CSAGTAYEQYF.

This sequence joins TRBV5-1 and TRBJ2-1, with TRBD2 as a possible D gene (5 bases). The germline CDR1 and CDR2 sequences are SGHRS and YFSETQ. The CDR3 sequence is 15 residues long. The V end lost 0 bases, the J end lost 9 bases, and 16 bases lay between the germline ends. CDR3 protein: CASSLVGQSGSEQFF. The CDR3 DNA reads TGCGCCAGCAGCTTGGTAGGTCAGTCGGGAAGTGAGCAGTTCTTC.

About this clonotype: The CDR3 does not close with the conserved phenylalanine or tryptophan, likely indicating a read error. The chain joins TRBV28 to TRBJ2-1; 10 bases are shared with TRBD2. Near its end, the DNA agrees better with TRBJ2-7, so the J call may be wrong. The CDR3 spans 14 residues. The V gene's germline CDR1 is MDHEN and CDR2 SYDVKM. The CDR3 coding sequence is TGTGCCAGCAAGGGACTAGCGAGACTTGATGAGCAGTACCTC. Its protein product is CASKGLARLDEQYL.

The chain recombines TRBV12-3 or TRBV12-4 with TRBJ2-1; TRBD2 is a possible D gene (6 bases). The germline V and J ends were trimmed by 2 bases and 5 bases, with 16 bases remaining between them. The CDR3 length is 16 residues. CDR3 residues: CASSLLSGTLNNEQFF. The DNA of the CDR3 is TGTGCCAGCAGTTTACTTAGCGGAACCTTAAACAATGAGCAGTTCTTC.

V usage is TRBV18 and J usage is TRBJ2-3; possibly TRBD1 for D (5 bases). CDR1 KGHSH and CDR2 LQKENI come from the germline V gene. CDR3 size: 13 residues. With 3 bases removed from V and 11 bases from J, the gap between germline ends came to 15 bases. The CDR3 DNA reads TGTGCCAGCTCACCGCGCTACTCACAGGAGCAGTATTTT. The encoded protein is CASSPRYSQEQYF.

Concerning this clonotype: At one boundary the junction diverges from the germline segment, which might be a read error. The J gene is TRBJ2-1, the V gene TRBV7-7; D may correspond to TRBD1 or TRBD2 (5 bases each). There are 15 residues in the CDR3. Germline V gene sequence: CDR1 SSHAT, CDR2 FNYEAQ (reference sequence). DNA of the CDR3: TGTGCTAGCAGCTTAGATGAGGGGCTCTACAATGAGCAGTTCTTC. This gives the protein CASSLDEGLYNEQFF.

The rearrangement links TRBV27 to TRBJ2-2; D not certain. Trimming took 6 bases from V and 4 from J, leaving 9 bases between them. Germline-derived CDR1 and CDR2 are MNHEY and SMNVEV (reference sequence). This CDR3 contains 13 residues. CDR3 region: CASRYYGTGELFF. The CDR3 DNA is TGTGCCAGCAGATACTACGGCACCGGGGAGCTGTTTTTT.

V is TRBV14 and J is TRBJ2-5; TRBD1 matches at 11 bases. The J call may be wrong; the DNA end is better matched by TRBJ2-7. The germline CDR1 and CDR2 sequences are SGHDN and FVKESK. There are 16 residues in the CDR3. The CDR3 reads CASSQDRGRRIYEQYF. The DNA for the CDR3 is TGTGCCAGCAGCCAGGACAGGGGGCGCCGGATATACGAGCAGTACTTC.

This clonotype showed up many times. The chain uses TRBV6-1 and TRBJ2-4; D is undetermined. Germline V gene lookup returns CDR1 MNHNS and CDR2 SASEGT. V lost 3 bases, J lost 4 bases, and 10 bases lay in between. This CDR3 has 14 amino acids. CDR3 DNA: TGTGCCAGCAGTGAGGCGCCCGGTAAAAACATTCAGTACTTC. Its protein product is CASSEAPGKNIQYF.

Concerning this clonotype: A much larger clone is a single base away; this may be a read error. In DNA form, the CDR3 reads TGTGCCAGCAGCTTCCAAAGGGCGCGTGAGCAGTACTTC. Translated, it gives CASSFQRAREQYF. This chain joins TRBV7-3 and TRBJ2-7; D unclear. The CDR3 has 13 amino acids. V was pared by 3 bases and J by 7 bases, with 13 bases between. CDR1 SGHTA and CDR2 FQGTGA come from the germline V gene.